Each of the 6 T cell receptor beta chains below was sequenced from the same sample in a study of T cells in women clearing cervical HPV infection. Here immunoSEQ multiplex PCR was the method, and the copy in TCRdb shows in-frame clones only, minus some. Its table records about 41,000 clones. Sequenced sample: blood buffy coat. These receptors all come from a woman aged 18 to 75 with a cervical HPV16 infection that either progressed to CIN3+ or cleared (not recorded which).

For this clone: The CDR3 is cut off 3 residues early in the read; its end comes from the germline J gene. V gene TRBV28 combines with J gene TRBJ1-1; D gene unclear. Germline loops: CDR1 MDHEN, CDR2 SYDVKM. The CDR3 has 13 residues. CDR3 amino acids: CASSLLRAKEAFF. The DNA read from the CDR3 is TGTGCCAGCAGTTTGTTGAGGGCTAAAGAA.

Concerning this clone itself: The sequence runs out 3 residues before the end of the CDR3; the remainder is reconstructed from the germline J gene. The chain couples TRBV20-1 to TRBJ2-7, with TRBD2 matching over 11 bases. CDR3 size: 16 residues. Germline-derived CDR1 and CDR2 are DFQATT and SNEGSKA (reference sequence). With 2 bases clipped from V and 3 bases from J, the junction kept 9 bases outside the gene matches. CDR3 loop: CSARTLAGGPYYEQYF. CDR3 DNA (partial): TGCAGTGCTAGAACCCTAGCGGGAGGTCCTTACTACGAG.

Comments on this clone: The CDR3 end lies 3 residues beyond the end of the read and is filled in from the germline J gene. The V and J genes are TRBV7-3 and TRBJ1-1; D gene uncertain. The CDR3 is made up of 13 amino acids. Germline loops: CDR1 SGHTA, CDR2 FQGTGA. With 3 bases removed from V and 1 base from J, the gap between germline ends came to 6 bases. CDR3 in amino acids: CASSLSSNTEAFF. The DNA read from the CDR3 is TGTGCCAGCAGCTTGTCATCGAACACTGAA.

As for this clone: Sequencing ends 3 residues short of the CDR3 end; the germline J gene provides the rest. V usage is TRBV7-9 and J usage is TRBJ1-6, with D perhaps matching TRBD1 (6 bases). Trimming stripped 0 bases from V and 9 bases from J, with 12 bases between. Looked up from germline, CDR1 is SEHNR and CDR2 is FQNEAQ (reference sequence). The CDR3 runs to 15 residues. The CDR3: CASSLAGGAVSPLHF. CDR3 bases read: TGTGCCAGCAGCTTAGCGGGGGGGGCTGTTTCACCC.

About this clone itself: Read data end 3 residues before the CDR3 end; the end is taken from the germline J gene. Other DNA sequences of this sample code for an identical CDR3. This chain links TRBV7-9 with TRBJ2-7, with 11 bases aligning to TRBD1. Germline V gene data show CDR1 as SEHNR and CDR2 as FQNEAQ (reference sequence). With V trimmed by 6 bases and J by 6 bases, 7 bases remained unmatched. This CDR3 spans 14 amino acids. Incomplete CDR3 DNA: TGTGCCAGCAGTTGGACAGGGGGCACCCCCGAG. As protein: CASSWTGGTPE. The CDR3 as a whole reads CASSWTGGTPEQYF.

As for this clone: The CDR3 end falls 3 residues outside the read, so it is completed with the germline J gene. This chain uses TRBV20-1 with TRBJ2-7; 7 nucleotides agree with TRBD1. Losses at the gene ends were 6 bases for V and 5 bases for J; bases not matched to a gene: 7. Germline loops: CDR1 DFQATT, CDR2 SNEGSKA (reference sequence). The length of the CDR3 is 12 residues. CDR3 in amino acids: CSARRGLDEQYF. Partial CDR3 DNA: TGCAGTGCAAGAAGGGGGCTAGACGAG.